This T cell receptor beta chain was sequenced in a study of control samples from healthy donors and cancer patients. CDR1 and CDR2 from the germline V gene are MDHEN and SYDVKM. The V and J ends lost 2 bases and 4 bases respectively, with 5 bases between them. This CDR3 comprises 13 residues. This clone is categorized as medium-sized. This CDR3 is also generated by other DNA sequences in the sample. Profiled with immunoSEQ multiplex PCR; TCRdb holds only in-frame clones, not every one. The sample records some 130,000 clones, 80% to 95% being singletons. This chain uses TRBV28 with TRBJ2-2, with D possibly being TRBD1 (5 bases). The sample comprised blood. The TCR comes from a man in his late teens or twenties in good health. CDR3 bases: TGTGCCAGCAGTTTAAGGGGCACCGGGGAGCTGTTTTTT. It yields the protein CASSLRGTGELFF. The variable domain in full, completed from reference TRBV28 and TRBJ2-2, reads DVKVTQSSRYLVKRTGEKVFLECVQDMDHENMFWYRQDPGLGLRLIYFSYDVKMKEKGDIPEGYSVSREKKERFSLILESASTNQTSMYLCASSLRGTGELFFGEGSRLTVL.